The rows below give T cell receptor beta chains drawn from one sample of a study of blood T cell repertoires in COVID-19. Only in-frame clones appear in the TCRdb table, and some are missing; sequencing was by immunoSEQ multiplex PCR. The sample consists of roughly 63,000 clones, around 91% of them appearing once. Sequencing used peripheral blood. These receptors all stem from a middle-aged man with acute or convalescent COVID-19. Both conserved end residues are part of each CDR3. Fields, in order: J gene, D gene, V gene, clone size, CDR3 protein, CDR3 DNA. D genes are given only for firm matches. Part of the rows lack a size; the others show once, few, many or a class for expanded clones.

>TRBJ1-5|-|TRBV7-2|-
CASCGGGNQPQHF
TGTGCCAGCTGTGGAGGCGGCAATCAGCCCCAGCATTTT
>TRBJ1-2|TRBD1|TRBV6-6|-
CASSTQGARGYTF
TGTGCCAGCAGTACCCAGGGGGCTAGAGGCTACACCTTC
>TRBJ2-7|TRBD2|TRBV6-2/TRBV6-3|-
CASSYSTRSGSSYEQYF
TGTGCCAGCAGTTACTCCACTCGTAGCGGGAGCTCCTACGAGCAGTACTTC
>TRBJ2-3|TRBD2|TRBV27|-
CASSLGTTPDTQYF
TGTGCCAGCAGCCTTGGGACTACCCCAGATACGCAGTATTTT
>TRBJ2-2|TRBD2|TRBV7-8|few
CASSLGLAENTGELFF
TGTGCCAGCAGCTTGGGACTAGCGGAAAACACCGGGGAGCTGTTTTTT
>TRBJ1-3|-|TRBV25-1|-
CASSELGVPSGNTIYF
TGTGCCAGCAGTGAATTAGGGGTACCCTCTGGAAACACCATATATTTT
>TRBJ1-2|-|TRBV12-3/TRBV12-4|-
CASSSGTDYGYTF
TGTGCCAGCAGCTCAGGCACAGACTATGGCTACACCTTC
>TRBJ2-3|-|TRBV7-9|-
CASSFVAGDTQYF
TGTGCCAGCAGCTTTGTTGCGGGTGATACGCAGTATTTT
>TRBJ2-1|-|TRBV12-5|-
CASGSSGTRDEQFF
TGTGCTAGTGGTTCCTCCGGGACAAGGGATGAGCAGTTCTTC
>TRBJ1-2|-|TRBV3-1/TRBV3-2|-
CASSQVDSYGYTF
TGTGCCAGCAGCCAAGTCGACAGCTATGGCTACACCTTC
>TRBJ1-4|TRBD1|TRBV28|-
CASRPTGVDEKLFF
TGTGCCAGCAGACCGACAGGGGTGGATGAAAAACTGTTTTTT
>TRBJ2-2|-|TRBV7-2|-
CASSPERVTGELFF
TGTGCCAGCAGCCCCGAGCGGGTCACCGGGGAGCTGTTTTTT
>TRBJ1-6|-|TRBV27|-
CASSLRSGRSNSPLHF
TGTGCCAGCAGTTTAAGGTCAGGAAGGTCCAATTCACCCCTCCACTTT
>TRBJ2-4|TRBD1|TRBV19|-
CASSAYRGREAKNIQYF
TGTGCCAGTAGTGCATACAGGGGGCGGGAAGCCAAAAACATTCAGTACTTC
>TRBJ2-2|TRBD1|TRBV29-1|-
CSAEVRGTAGELFF
TGCAGCGCGGAGGTGAGAGGGACAGCCGGGGAGCTGTTTTTT
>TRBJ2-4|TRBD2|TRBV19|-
CASSTPSGGARGIQYF
TGTGCCAGTAGTACCCCCTCCGGGGGGGCCCGAGGGATTCAGTACTTC
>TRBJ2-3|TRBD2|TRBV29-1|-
CSVTSGSTDTQYF
TGCAGCGTCACTAGCGGGAGCACAGATACGCAGTATTTT
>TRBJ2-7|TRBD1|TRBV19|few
CASSRDREWGEQYF
TGTGCCAGTAGTCGGGACAGGGAGTGGGGCGAGCAGTACTTC
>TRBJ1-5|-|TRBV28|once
CASSSGQRNQPQHF
TGTGCCAGCAGTAGCGGACAGCGGAATCAGCCCCAGCATTTT
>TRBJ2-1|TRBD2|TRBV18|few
CASSPGLAGTYNEQFF
TGTGCCAGCTCCCCGGGACTAGCGGGGACTTACAATGAGCAGTTCTTC
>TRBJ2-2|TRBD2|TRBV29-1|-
CSVGIAGANTGELFF
TGCAGCGTAGGGATAGCGGGGGCGAACACCGGGGAGCTGTTTTTT
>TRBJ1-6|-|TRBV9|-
CASSVGQYNSPLHF
TGTGCCAGCAGCGTAGGGCAGTATAATTCACCCCTCCACTTT
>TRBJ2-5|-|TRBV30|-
CAWSHPGREETQYF
TGTGCCTGGAGCCACCCCGGCAGGGAAGAGACCCAGTACTTC
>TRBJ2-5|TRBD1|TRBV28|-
CASSINPGTGGRETQYF
TGTGCCAGCAGTATAAACCCGGGAACAGGGGGCAGGGAGACCCAGTACTTC
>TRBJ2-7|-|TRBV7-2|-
CASSLAQSYEQYF
TGTGCCAGCAGCTTAGCACAGAGCTACGAGCAGTACTTC
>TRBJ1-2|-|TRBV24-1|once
CATSSGEYGYTF
TGTGCCACCAGTTCCGGGGAGTATGGCTACACCTTC
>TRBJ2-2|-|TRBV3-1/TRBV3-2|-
CASSQGLRGSRVLFF
TGTGCCAGCAGCCAAGGGCTCAGGGGCTCGAGGGTGCTGTTTTTT
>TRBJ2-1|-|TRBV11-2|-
CASSLLASVSYNEQFF
TGTGCCAGCAGCTTACTCGCGAGCGTATCCTACAATGAGCAGTTCTTC
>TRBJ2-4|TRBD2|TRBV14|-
CASSQAGRGNIQYF
TGTGCCAGCAGCCAAGCAGGGAGGGGAAACATTCAGTACTTC
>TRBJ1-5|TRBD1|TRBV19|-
CASSIDLGQAGAQPQHF
TGTGCCAGTAGTATAGATCTGGGACAGGCTGGAGCTCAGCCCCAGCATTTT
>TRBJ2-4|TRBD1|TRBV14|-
CASSQVLPGQGARDIQYF
TGTGCCAGCAGCCAAGTACTCCCTGGACAGGGGGCGCGGGACATTCAGTACTTC
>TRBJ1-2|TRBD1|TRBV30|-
CAWSDPGTGGYGYTF
TGTGCCTGGAGTGACCCCGGGACAGGGGGATATGGCTACACCTTC
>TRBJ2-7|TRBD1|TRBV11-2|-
CASSFTGAYEQYF
TGTGCCAGCAGCTTCACAGGGGCGTACGAGCAGTACTTC
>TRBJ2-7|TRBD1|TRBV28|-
CASRGQGVDEQYF
TGTGCCAGCAGGGGACAGGGGGTCGACGAGCAGTACTTC
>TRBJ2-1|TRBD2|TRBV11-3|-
CASSSTGTSVSYNEQFF
TGTGCCAGCAGCTCAACCGGGACTAGCGTTTCCTACAATGAGCAGTTCTTC
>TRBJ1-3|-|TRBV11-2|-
CASSHYRGGTIYF
TGTGCCAGCAGCCACTATAGGGGTGGCACCATATATTTT
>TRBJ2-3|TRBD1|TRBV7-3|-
CASSDTGGQADTQYF
TGTGCCAGCAGCGACACAGGGGGCCAGGCAGATACGCAGTATTTT
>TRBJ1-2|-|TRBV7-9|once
CASSLVGSDIYGYTF
TGTGCCAGCAGCTTAGTCGGCTCGGACATCTATGGCTACACCTTC
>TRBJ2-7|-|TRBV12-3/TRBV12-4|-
CASSFSRGYEQYF
TGTGCCAGCAGTTTCTCCAGGGGCTACGAGCAGTACTTC
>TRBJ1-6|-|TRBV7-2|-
CASSGGGGYNSPLHF
TGTGCCAGCAGCGGAGGGGGGGGCTATAATTCACCCCTCCACTTT
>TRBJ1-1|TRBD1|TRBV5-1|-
CASSFMGRGSLTMNTEAFF
TGCGCCAGCAGCTTCATGGGCAGGGGGTCTCTTACTATGAACACTGAAGCTTTCTTT
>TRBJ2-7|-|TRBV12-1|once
CASSFAGGCADRQTYEQYF
TGTGCCAGCAGCTTTGCGGGCGGATGCGCGGACAGGCAAACCTACGAGCAGTACTTC
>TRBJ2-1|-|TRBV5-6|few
CASSSGLSYNEQFF
TGTGCCAGCAGCTCCGGTCTCTCCTACAATGAGCAGTTCTTC
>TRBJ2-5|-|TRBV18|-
CASSPTGLETQYF
TGTGCCAGCTCACCTACAGGGTTGGAGACCCAGTACTTC
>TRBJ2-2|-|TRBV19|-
CASGTGLGNTGELFF
TGTGCCAGCGGGACGGGACTCGGAAACACCGGGGAGCTGTTTTTT
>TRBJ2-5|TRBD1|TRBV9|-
CASSGEQGYKETQYF
TGTGCCAGCAGCGGGGAACAGGGGTACAAAGAGACCCAGTACTTC
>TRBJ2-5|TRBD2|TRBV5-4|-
CASSLTPGTSGPETQYF
TGTGCCAGCAGCTTGACCCCCGGGACTAGCGGGCCAGAGACCCAGTACTTC
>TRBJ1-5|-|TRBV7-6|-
CASSLGPNPYTSNQPQHF
TGTGCCAGCAGCTTAGGCCCCAATCCATATACAAGCAATCAGCCCCAGCATTTT
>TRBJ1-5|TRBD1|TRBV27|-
CASQRGTGGVWEPQHF
TGTGCCAGCCAACGCGGGACAGGGGGAGTCTGGGAGCCCCAGCATTTT
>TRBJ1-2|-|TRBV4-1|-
CASSQVLNYGYTF
TGCGCCAGCAGCCAAGTTCTAAACTATGGCTACACCTTC
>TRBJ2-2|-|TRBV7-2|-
CASSLARPGSLGNTGELFF
TGTGCCAGCAGCTTAGCGCGGCCGGGAAGCCTCGGGAACACCGGGGAGCTGTTTTTT
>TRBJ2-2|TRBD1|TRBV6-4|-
CASSDVGQGAGELFF
TGTGCCAGCAGTGACGTGGGACAGGGGGCCGGGGAGCTGTTTTTT
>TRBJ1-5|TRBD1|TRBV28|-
CASRGQGVRNQPQHF
TGTGCCAGCAGGGGACAGGGTGTTCGCAATCAGCCCCAGCATTTT
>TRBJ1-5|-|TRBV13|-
CASSLRPQHF
TGTGCCAGCAGCTTACGGCCCCAGCATTTT
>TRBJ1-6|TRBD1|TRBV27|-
CASRGQGPFSNSPLHF
TGTGCCAGCAGAGGACAGGGACCCTTTTCTAATTCACCCCTCCACTTT
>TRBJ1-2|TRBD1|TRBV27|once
CASSQDRGVYGYTF
TGTGCCAGCAGCCAAGACAGGGGTGTCTATGGCTACACCTTC
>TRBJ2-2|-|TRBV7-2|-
CASSLAGTTNTGELFF
TGTGCCAGCAGCTTAGCCGGGACAACGAACACCGGGGAGCTGTTTTTT
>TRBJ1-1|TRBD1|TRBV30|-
CAWSSVRGAGTEAFF
TGTGCCTGGAGCTCCGTCAGGGGGGCTGGCACTGAAGCTTTCTTT
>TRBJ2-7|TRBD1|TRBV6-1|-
CASSEQGAGSYEQYF
TGTGCCAGCAGTGAACAGGGGGCCGGCTCCTACGAGCAGTACTTC
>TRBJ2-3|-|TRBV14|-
CASSQEMGRSTDTQYF
TGTGCCAGCAGCCAAGAGATGGGCAGGAGCACAGATACGCAGTATTTT